The source of this T cell receptor beta chain is a study of T cells in Graves' hyperthyroidism and ophthalmopathy. From RNA transcripts, TCR beta CDR3 regions were amplified. With the HTBI primer set, the TCR CDR3 went through a first round of RT-PCR. TCRdb used MiXCR to reprocess the multiplex PCR reads, holding one entry per CDR3 protein. The table includes around 620,000 distinct CDR3 sequences, 46% detected once. The CDR3 sequence is 15 residues long. Germline V gene data show CDR1 as ENHRY and CDR2 as SYGVKD. V lost 0 bases to trimming and J lost 4 bases, with 10 bases between them. This clonotype was seen ten or more times.

The TCR originated in an adult woman with Graves' disease, either hyperthyroidism or ophthalmopathy (not recorded which). Input material: peripheral blood or thyroid tissue (not recorded which). The rearrangement uses TRBV10-3 and TRBJ1-5, with TRBD1 as a possible D gene (6 bases). CDR3 protein: CAISESSGANQPQHF. CDR3 nucleotides: TGTGCCATCAGTGAGTCGTCAGGGGCAAATCAGCCCCAGCATTTT.